This TCR beta chain was sequenced in a study of blood T cell repertoires in COVID-19. Method: immunoSEQ multiplex PCR; TCRdb's copy keeps in-frame clones and lacks some. The table has 330,000 or so clones, roughly 86% seen once; the top ten hold less than 2.5%. The CDR3 is 14 amino acids. Trimming removed 5 bases from V and 4 bases from J, with 12 bases in between. Germline values: CDR1 MNHEY, CDR2 SVGAGI. The chain couples TRBV6-5 to TRBJ1-5; the D gene is possibly TRBD1 (6 bases). The receptor comes from a man between 40 and 49 years old in a cohort exposed to, infected with or recovered from COVID-19 (not recorded which). The sample taken for sequencing was PBMCs or T cells enriched from blood (not recorded which). In DNA, the CDR3 is TGTGCCAGCAGTCCCCAGGGGATAAATCAGCCCCAGCATTTT. Its protein product is CASSPQGINQPQHF.